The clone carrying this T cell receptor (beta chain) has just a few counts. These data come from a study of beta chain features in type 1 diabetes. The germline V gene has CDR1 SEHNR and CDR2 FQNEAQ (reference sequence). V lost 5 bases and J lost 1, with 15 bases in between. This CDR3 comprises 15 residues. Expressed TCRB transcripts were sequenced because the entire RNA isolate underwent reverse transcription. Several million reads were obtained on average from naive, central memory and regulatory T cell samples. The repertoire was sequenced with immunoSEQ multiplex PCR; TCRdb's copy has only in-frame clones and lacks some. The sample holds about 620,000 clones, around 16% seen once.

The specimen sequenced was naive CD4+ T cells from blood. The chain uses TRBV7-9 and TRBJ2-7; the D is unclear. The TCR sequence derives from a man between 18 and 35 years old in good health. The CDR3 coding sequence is TGTGCCAGCAGCCCTAGAGGATTACCATCCTACGAGCAGTACTTC. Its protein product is CASSPRGLPSYEQYF.